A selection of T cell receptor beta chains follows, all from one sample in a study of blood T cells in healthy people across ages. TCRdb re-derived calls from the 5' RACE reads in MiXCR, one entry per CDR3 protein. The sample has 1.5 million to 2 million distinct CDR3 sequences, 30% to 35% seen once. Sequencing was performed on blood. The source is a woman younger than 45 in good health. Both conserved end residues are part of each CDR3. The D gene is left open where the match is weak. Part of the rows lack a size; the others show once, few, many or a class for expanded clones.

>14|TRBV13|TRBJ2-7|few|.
CASSLERNSYEQYF
TGTGCCAGCAGCTTAGAACGGAACTCCTACGAGCAGTACTTC
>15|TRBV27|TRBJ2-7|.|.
CASSVNPGLLYEQYF
TGTGCCAGCAGTGTTAACCCGGGACTGTTATACGAGCAGTACTTC
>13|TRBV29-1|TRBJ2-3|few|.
CSHRGPGTDTQYF
TGCAGCCACCGCGGCCCCGGCACAGATACGCAGTATTTT
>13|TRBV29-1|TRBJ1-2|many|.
CSVDPDLMEGYTF
TGCAGCGTTGATCCCGATTTGATGGAGGGCTACACCTTC
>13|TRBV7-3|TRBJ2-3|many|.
CASSAGANTAQYF
TGTGCCAGCAGCGCAGGGGCAAATACCGCGCAGTATTTT
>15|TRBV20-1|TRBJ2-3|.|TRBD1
CSARRGPGYTDTQYF
TGCAGTGCTAGGAGGGGGCCGGGGTACACAGATACGCAGTATTTT
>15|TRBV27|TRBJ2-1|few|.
CASGAGASGGNEQFF
TGTGCCAGCGGCGCAGGGGCTTCGGGTGGCAATGAGCAGTTCTTC
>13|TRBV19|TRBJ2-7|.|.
CASTPGVTNEQYF
TGTGCCAGTACCCCCGGGGTAACTAACGAGCAGTACTTC
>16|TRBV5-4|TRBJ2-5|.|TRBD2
CASSLGTSGVPETQYF
TGTGCCAGCAGCCTGGGGACTAGCGGGGTCCCCGAGACCCAGTACTTC
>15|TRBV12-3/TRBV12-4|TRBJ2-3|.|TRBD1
CASRRDSTSTDAQYF
TGTGCCAGCAGACGGGACAGCACGAGCACAGATGCGCAGTATTTT
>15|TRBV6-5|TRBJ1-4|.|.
CASIPWEGSNEKLFF
TGTGCCAGCATCCCCTGGGAGGGCAGTAATGAAAAACTGTTTTTT
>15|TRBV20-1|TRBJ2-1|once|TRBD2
CSAKVGGGPTNEQFF
TGCAGTGCTAAAGTGGGCGGGGGGCCCACGAATGAGCAGTTCTTC
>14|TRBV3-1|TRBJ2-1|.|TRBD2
CASSQDRTRNEQFF
TGTGCCAGCAGCCAAGATCGGACTAGGAATGAGCAGTTCTTC
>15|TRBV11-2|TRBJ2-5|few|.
CASSLGSGTQETQYF
TGTGCCAGCAGCTTAGGTAGCGGAACCCAAGAGACCCAGTACTTC
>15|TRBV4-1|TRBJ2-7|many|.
CASSQGETESYEQYF
TGCGCCAGCAGCCAAGGGGAGACAGAGTCCTACGAGCAGTACTTC
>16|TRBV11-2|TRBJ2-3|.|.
CACSPRDPMGTDTQYF
TGTGCCTGCAGCCCACGGGACCCTATGGGCACAGATACGCAGTATTTT
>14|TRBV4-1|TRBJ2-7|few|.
CASSQESHSYEQYF
TGCGCCAGCAGCCAAGAGTCTCACTCCTACGAGCAGTACTTC
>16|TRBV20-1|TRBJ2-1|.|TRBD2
CSARPGLGIGYNEQFF
TGCAGTGCAAGGCCGGGACTAGGGATAGGCTACAATGAGCAGTTCTTC
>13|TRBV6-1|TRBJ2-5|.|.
CAGSSGDRETQYF
TGTGCCGGCAGTTCCGGGGATAGGGAGACCCAGTACTTC
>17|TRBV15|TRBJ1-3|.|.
CATSRGYAGPAGNTIYF
TGTGCCACCAGCAGAGGGTACGCGGGACCTGCAGGAAACACCATATATTTT
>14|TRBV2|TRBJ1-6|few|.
CASSHDGANSPLHF
TGTGCCAGCAGCCATGATGGGGCGAATTCACCCCTCCACTTT
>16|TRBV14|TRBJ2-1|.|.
CASSATALAPYNEQFF
TGTGCCAGCAGCGCCACGGCCCTAGCGCCTTACAATGAGCAGTTCTTC
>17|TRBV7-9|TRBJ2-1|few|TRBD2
CASSPTRGLAENNEQFF
TGTGCCAGCAGCCCAACGCGCGGACTAGCGGAAAACAATGAGCAGTTCTTC
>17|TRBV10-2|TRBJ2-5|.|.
CASSESTRLPLPKEQYF
TGCGCCAGCAGTGAGTCGACTCGACTCCCTCTCCCCAAGGAGCAGTACTTC
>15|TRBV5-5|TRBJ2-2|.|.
CASSLSGAGTGELFF
TGTGCCAGCAGCTTGTCGGGGGCGGGCACCGGGGAGCTGTTTTTT
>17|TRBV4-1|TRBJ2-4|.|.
CASSQDSKGVSKNIQYF
TGCGCCAGCAGCCAAGACTCCAAGGGCGTGTCCAAAAACATTCAGTACTTC
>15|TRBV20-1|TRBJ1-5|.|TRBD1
CSARDRGTGGQPQHF
TGCAGTGCTAGAGATCGGGGGACAGGGGGACAGCCCCAGCATTTT
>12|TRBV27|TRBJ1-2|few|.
CASYSGALGYTF
TGTGCCAGCTATTCGGGGGCGCTTGGCTACACCTTC
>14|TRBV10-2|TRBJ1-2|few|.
CASSESTGFHGYTF
TGCGCCAGCAGTGAGTCCACAGGGTTCCATGGCTACACCTTC
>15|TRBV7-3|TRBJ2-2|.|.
CASSSGVKNTGELFF
TGTGCCAGCAGCTCCGGGGTTAAGAACACCGGGGAGCTGTTTTTT
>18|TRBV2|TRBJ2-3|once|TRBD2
CASSAAAASGGRTDTQYF
TGTGCCAGCAGTGCGGCGGCTGCGAGCGGGGGACGCACAGATACGCAGTATTTT
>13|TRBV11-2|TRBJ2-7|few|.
CASSLNRDYEQYF
TGTGCCAGCAGCTTAAACAGGGACTACGAGCAGTACTTC
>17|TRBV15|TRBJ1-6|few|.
CATSRRSLGPHNSPLHF
TGTGCCACCAGCAGACGCTCGCTGGGCCCTCATAATTCACCCCTCCACTTT
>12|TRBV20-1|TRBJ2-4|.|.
CSPRGVTNIQYF
TGCAGTCCAAGGGGGGTAACAAACATTCAGTACTTC
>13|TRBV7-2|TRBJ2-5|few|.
CASSPIGPETQYF
TGTGCCAGCAGCCCAATTGGCCCCGAGACCCAGTACTTC
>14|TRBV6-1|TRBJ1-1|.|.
CASSEFYGNTEAFF
TGTGCCAGCAGTGAATTCTACGGGAACACTGAAGCTTTCTTT
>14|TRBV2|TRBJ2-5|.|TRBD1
CASIDDRGQETQYF
TGTGCCAGCATTGACGACAGGGGGCAAGAGACCCAGTACTTC
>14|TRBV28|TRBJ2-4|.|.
CASSLFPGPSIQYF
TGTGCCAGCAGTTTATTCCCGGGTCCTAGCATTCAGTACTTC
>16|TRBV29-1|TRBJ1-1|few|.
CSVEGVRGEPNTEAFF
TGCAGCGTTGAAGGTGTCAGAGGAGAGCCCAACACTGAAGCTTTCTTT
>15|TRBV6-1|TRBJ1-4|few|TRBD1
CASSEAGTDLGKLFF
TGTGCCAGCAGTGAAGCGGGGACAGATCTAGGAAAACTGTTTTTT
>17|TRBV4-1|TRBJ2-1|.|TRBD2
CTSSLRTSGTSYNEQFF
TGCACCAGCAGCCTCCGGACTAGCGGGACCTCCTACAATGAGCAGTTCTTC
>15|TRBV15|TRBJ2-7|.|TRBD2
CATSRGWGGKNEQYF
TGTGCCACCAGCAGAGGGTGGGGAGGGAAAAACGAGCAGTACTTC
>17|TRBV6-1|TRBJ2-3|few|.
CASSPHPLRTSTDTQYF
TGTGCCAGCAGTCCCCATCCGCTTCGCACTAGCACAGATACGCAGTATTTT
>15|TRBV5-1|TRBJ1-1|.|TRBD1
CASSSLTGPTTEAFF
TGCGCCAGCAGTTCCCTGACAGGGCCAACTACTGAAGCTTTCTTT
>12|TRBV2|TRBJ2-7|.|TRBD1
CASQDRGSEQYF
TGTGCCAGTCAGGACAGGGGAAGCGAGCAGTACTTC